What follows are 30 T cell receptor beta chains derived from one specimen sequenced in a study of T cells in Graves' hyperthyroidism and ophthalmopathy (dated by TCRdb to the late 2010s). The library came from multiplex PCR. This sample was sequenced with an Illumina HiSeq 2000. The TCR beta CDR3 regions were amplified from RNA transcripts. The TCR CDR3 was subjected to a first round of RT-PCR using the HTBI primer set and the Qiagen OneStep RT-PCR kit. The public reads were reanalyzed by TCRdb: fastp trimming at Q25, MiXCR alignment, in-frame beta chains only. For every CDR3 protein sequence, its rows merge into one entry that carries the most common genes and DNA. Present in this sample are approximately 360,000 distinct CDR3 sequences, around a sixth of which were seen just once. 25% to 30% of the sample is taken by the ten largest. The sequenced sample was blood. The receptors were sampled from a woman between 18 and 29 years old with Graves' hyperthyroidism that later progressed to Graves' ophthalmopathy.

This clonotype appeared many times. The chain combines TRBV20-1 with TRBJ1-1; a weak D match, TRBD1 (5 bases). There are 14 residues in the CDR3. In germline, CDR1 is DFQATT, CDR2 SNEGSKA (reference sequence). V lost 4 bases and J lost 2, with 14 bases in between. The CDR3: CSATPLQVNTEAFF. DNA for the CDR3: TGCAGTGCTACGCCGTTACAGGTTAACACTGAAGCTTTCTTT.

Ten or more counts support this clonotype. The J gene is TRBJ2-3, the V gene TRBV6-5; D possibly corresponds to TRBD1 (6 bases). V dropped 2 bases and J dropped 6 bases, with 12 bases sitting between them. Germline CDR1 reads MNHEY; CDR2 reads SVGAGI. The CDR3 is 14 amino acids. CDR3 bases: TGTGCCAGCAGTTACACAGCCCAGGGGGATACGCAGTATTTT. Its protein is CASSYTAQGDTQYF.

At least ten counts were recorded for this clonotype. The gene calls are TRBV28 and TRBJ1-1; D not certain. The ends were cut back, 6 bases at V and 0 bases at J, with 11 bases in the middle. Germline V CDR1 and CDR2: MDHEN, SYDVKM. This CDR3 comprises 14 residues. For the CDR3, the DNA is TGTGCCAGCAGATCGTTCCGAATGAACACTGAAGCTTTCTTT. Residues: CASRSFRMNTEAFF.

The chain recombines TRBV7-9 with TRBJ2-1; 7 positions agree with TRBD2. Germline V gene data show CDR1 as SEHNR and CDR2 as FQNEAQ (reference sequence). V shed 2 bases and J 0 bases; nucleotides not matched to a gene: 7. The CDR3 covers 17 residues. The CDR3 coding sequence is TGTGCCAGCAGCTTATGGTGGCGGGGGTACTCCTACAATGAGCAGTTCTTC. Encoded protein: CASSLWWRGYSYNEQFF.

This clonotype was detected a few times. A much larger clone differs by one base, so this may be a read error. The V and J genes are TRBV7-9 and TRBJ2-7; 11 nucleotides align to TRBD2. Germline values: CDR1 SEHNR, CDR2 FQNEAQ (reference sequence). The CDR3 covers 15 residues. The CDR3 sequence is CASSLGLAGPYERYF. CDR3 coding DNA: TGTGCCAGCAGCCTCGGACTAGCGGGCCCCTACGAGCGGTACTTC.

This clonotype was seen more than once but under ten times. V gene TRBV24-1 combines with J gene TRBJ2-7, with D tentatively TRBD2 (5 bases). The CDR3 is 13 residues long. The germline V gene has CDR1 KGHDR and CDR2 SFDVKD. V was clipped by 1 base and J by 6 bases, with 9 bases between them. CDR3 DNA: TGTGCCACCAGTGATTTATCGGGAATCGAGCAGTACTTC. Translation: CATSDLSGIEQYF.

The rearrangement uses TRBV15 and TRBJ1-1; 11 nucleotides align to TRBD1. Trimming removed 7 bases from V and 4 bases from J; junction bases left unmatched: 8. Germline V gene sequence: CDR1 LNHNV, CDR2 YYDKDF (reference sequence). The CDR3 totals 15 residues. The CDR3 region is CATNEGQGEVTEAFF. The CDR3 coding sequence is TGTGCCACCAACGAGGGACAGGGGGAGGTCACTGAAGCTTTCTTT.

This clonotype has only a few counts. J is TRBJ1-2 and V is TRBV27, with TRBD1 as a possible D gene (5 bases). V lost 0 bases and J lost 5, with 10 bases in between. The V gene's germline CDR1 is MNHEY and CDR2 SMNVEV (reference sequence). The CDR3 sequence is 14 residues long. CDR3 sequence (DNA): TGTGCCAGCAGTTTATCGGTTAGGGGATATGGCTACACCTTC. Translated, it gives CASSLSVRGYGYTF.

This clonotype has ten or more counts. The chain combines TRBV29-1 with TRBJ1-2; D is ambiguous. CDR3 size: 14 residues. Germline lookup yields CDR1 SQVTM and CDR2 ANQGSEA. Trimming stripped 2 bases from V and 6 bases from J, with 16 bases between. The CDR3 spells CSVETPIRRDGYTF. CDR3 DNA: TGCAGCGTTGAAACCCCGATCAGGCGCGATGGCTACACCTTC.

This clonotype came up many times. The J gene is TRBJ2-7, the V gene TRBV7-2; possible D gene TRBD1, 6 bases. This CDR3 spans 13 amino acids. The ends were cut back, 5 bases at V and 4 bases at J, with 12 bases in the middle. From germline, CDR1 is SGHTA and CDR2 FQGNSA. DNA for the CDR3: TGTGCCAGCAGCCTAGGCGGACAGTACGAGCAGTACTTC. This sequence encodes CASSLGGQYEQYF.

This clonotype was counted at least ten times. This sequence joins TRBV6-1 and TRBJ2-1, with 9 positions matching TRBD2. After removal of 2 bases from V and 8 bases from J, the junction contained 7 bases not matched to a gene. Germline values: CDR1 MNHNS, CDR2 SASEGT. CDR3 length: 15 residues. In DNA form, the CDR3 reads TGTGCCAGCAGTGAATATGCGGGAGGGACCCATGAGCAGTTCTTC. This sequence encodes CASSEYAGGTHEQFF.

This clonotype appeared many times. The chain recombines TRBV20-1 with TRBJ2-1; 10 positions agree with TRBD2. The V gene's germline CDR1 is DFQATT and CDR2 SNEGSKA (reference sequence). V trimming: 4 bases; J trimming: 3 bases; junction bases outside the gene matches: 6. This CDR3 spans 15 amino acids. CDR3 sequence: CSAIKREGLYNEQFF. Written as DNA, the CDR3 is TGCAGTGCTATCAAGCGGGAGGGCCTCTACAATGAGCAGTTCTTC.

This clonotype was counted many times. This chain joins TRBV7-3 and TRBJ2-2; TRBD2 might be the D (6 bases). The germline gives CDR1 SGHTA, CDR2 FQGTGA. The V end was cut by 5 bases, the J end by 9 bases, with 13 bases between. The CDR3 runs to 13 residues. The CDR3 DNA reads TGTGCCAGCAGCCCAGGGCGGGACCGGGAGCTGTTTTTT. It codes for CASSPGRDRELFF.

Many counts were recorded for this clonotype. The rearrangement uses TRBV28 and TRBJ2-3, with TRBD2 matching over 8 bases. Germline CDR1 reads MDHEN; CDR2 reads SYDVKM. The CDR3 runs to 17 residues. V was pared by 3 bases and J by 1 base, with 9 bases of the junction left unmatched. CDR3: CASSFPGRARGTDTQYF. The CDR3 region has the DNA TGTGCCAGCAGTTTTCCCGGGAGGGCCCGAGGCACAGATACGCAGTATTTT.

This clonotype was counted many times. The J gene is TRBJ1-1, the V gene TRBV2; 7 bases are shared with TRBD1. The CDR3 totals 14 residues. Germline CDR1 reads SNHLY; CDR2 reads FYNNEI. V was pared by 5 bases and J by 1 base, with 4 bases of the junction left unmatched. CDR3 nucleotides: TGTGCCAGCAGTTCAGGGGGATCGAACACTGAAGCTTTCTTT. This encodes CASSSGGSNTEAFF. Full variable domain (remainder filled in from reference TRBV2 and TRBJ1-1): EPEVTQTPSHQVTQMGQEVILRCVPISNHLYFYWYRQILGQKVEFLVSFYNNEISEKSEIFDDQFSVERPDGSNFTLKIRSTKLEDSAMYFCASSSGGSNTEAFFGQGTRLTVV.

This clonotype was counted at least ten times. The chain links TRBV24-1 to TRBJ1-2; 9 positions agree with TRBD1. The length of the CDR3 is 16 residues. V lost 4 bases to trimming and J lost 6 bases; unmatched junction nucleotides: 11. In germline, CDR1 is KGHDR, CDR2 SFDVKD. The CDR3 here is CATSDTGTGRVDGYTF. The CDR3 DNA sequence: TGTGCCACCAGTGACACCGGGACAGGGAGAGTCGATGGCTACACCTTC.

This clonotype occurred many times. This sequence joins TRBV6-1 and TRBJ2-3; 14 bases map to TRBD2. The germline CDR1 and CDR2 sequences are MNHNS and SASEGT. V lost 2 bases to trimming and J lost 2 bases; unmatched junction nucleotides: 6. This CDR3 is built from 18 residues. CDR3 DNA: TGTGCCAGCAGTGAAAGACTAGCGGGAGGGCCTAACACAGATACGCAGTATTTT. Amino acids: CASSERLAGGPNTDTQYF.

V is TRBV4-2 and J is TRBJ1-2, with 7 positions matching TRBD1. This CDR3 region has 14 residues. Germline V gives CDR1 LGHNA, CDR2 YNFKEQ. V was pared by 4 bases and J by 2 bases, with 4 bases of the junction left unmatched. CDR3 amino acids: CASSPPGQNYGYTF. The DNA of the CDR3 is TGTGCCAGCAGCCCCCCGGGACAGAACTATGGCTACACCTTC.

This clonotype has at least ten counts. The V and J genes are TRBV7-9 and TRBJ1-1, with D maybe TRBD1 (5 bases). V lost 5 bases to trimming and J lost 3 bases, with 16 bases between them. Germline CDR1 is SEHNR and CDR2 is FQNEAQ (reference sequence). This CDR3 spans 15 amino acids. The CDR3 DNA follows: TGTGCCAGCAGCCCGGACACTTTGGTGGACACTGAAGCTTTCTTT. Encoded protein: CASSPDTLVDTEAFF.

This clonotype was observed many times. The chain links TRBV11-2 to TRBJ2-1, with D uncertain. Germline CDR1 SGHAT, CDR2 FQNNGV. Between the trimmed V and J ends, which lost 5 bases and 7 bases, there was a span of 12 bases. There are 13 residues in the CDR3. The CDR3 region is CASSPDTLNEQFF. CDR3 bases: TGTGCCAGCAGCCCCGACACCCTTAATGAGCAGTTCTTC.

To note about this clonotype: This may stem from a read error, because a much larger clone lies one nucleotide away. The V gene is TRBV28, the J gene TRBJ1-2, with D perhaps TRBD1 (6 bases). V was shortened by 11 bases and J by 8 bases, with 18 bases between the two germline ends. Germline CDR1 is MDHEN and CDR2 is SYDVKM. The length of the CDR3 is 12 residues. The CDR3: CADGRGLGGYTF. In nucleotides, the CDR3 is TGTGCCGACGGCAGGGGCTTGGGAGGCTACACCTTC.

This clonotype came up many times. The CDR3 bases are TGTGCCAGCAGCGCGGACCATGGGAACACTGAAGCTTTCTTT. Translated: CASSADHGNTEAFF. The chain has TRBV9 and TRBJ1-1; D not certain. Trimming left V 3 bases short and J 1 base short, with 10 bases between. Germline CDR1 is SGDLS and CDR2 is YYNGEE. This CDR3 is 14 amino acids long.

This sequence joins TRBV2 and TRBJ1-2; no clear D gene. CDR3 length equals 13 residues. CDR1 SNHLY and CDR2 FYNNEI come from the germline V gene. The ends were cut back, 5 bases at V and 8 bases at J, with 15 bases in the middle. CDR3 sequence (DNA): TGTGCCAGCAGTATTAATGGGCTACTGGGCTACACCTTC. Protein: CASSINGLLGYTF.

This chain links TRBV3-1 with TRBJ1-1; D remains unclear. Germline CDR1 and CDR2: LGHDT and YNNKEL (reference sequence). The CDR3 totals 14 residues. With 0 bases removed from V and 1 base from J, the gap between germline ends came to 6 bases. The CDR3 loop is CASSQDLENTEAFF. The DNA of the CDR3 is TGTGCCAGCAGCCAAGATCTGGAGAACACTGAAGCTTTCTTT.

The sample holds many counts of this clonotype. The chain is built from TRBV7-9 and TRBJ2-7; D is perhaps TRBD1 (5 bases). Trimming removed 1 base at V and 7 bases at J, with 14 bases between. The CDR3 contains 14 residues. CDR1 is SEHNR and CDR2 is FQNEAQ in the germline V gene (reference sequence). The chain's CDR3 is CASSLVQGPGEQYF. The CDR3 DNA is TGTGCCAGCAGCTTAGTGCAGGGCCCCGGGGAGCAGTACTTC.

This clonotype was detected a few times. V is TRBV10-3 and J is TRBJ2-7, with D unresolved. The V gene's germline CDR1 is ENHRY and CDR2 SYGVKD. This CDR3 region has 14 residues. V was trimmed by 10 bases and J by 0 bases, leaving 16 bases between them. In nucleotides, the CDR3 is TGTGCCACCTCAGGCTTCCTAAGCTCCTACGAGCAGTACTTC. Its protein is CATSGFLSSYEQYF.

The chain employs TRBV10-3 and TRBJ2-3; 9 bases map to TRBD2. Trimming took 0 bases from V and 3 from J; bases not matched to a gene: 7. CDR3 length: 17 amino acids. The germline V gene has CDR1 ENHRY and CDR2 SYGVKD. CDR3 sequence (DNA): TGTGCCATCAGTGAGTCTCCGCGGGAGGGCCCGACAGATACGCAGTATTTT. Translating gives CAISESPREGPTDTQYF.

This clonotype was found many times. The chain combines TRBV28 with TRBJ2-2, with 7 bases matching TRBD1. The V segment lost 6 bases and the J segment 5 bases; nucleotides outside the gene matches: 12. The CDR3 totals 16 residues. Germline values: CDR1 MDHEN, CDR2 SYDVKM. The CDR3: CASRRKLQGWTGELFF. In DNA form, the CDR3 reads TGTGCCAGCAGGCGGAAGTTACAGGGGTGGACCGGGGAGCTGTTTTTT.

This clonotype was observed at least ten times. The chain is built from TRBV20-1 and TRBJ2-5; tentative D call: TRBD1 (5 bases). This CDR3 contains 11 residues. Trimming removed 6 bases from V and 7 bases from J, with 12 bases in between. CDR1 and CDR2 (germline): DFQATT, SNEGSKA (reference sequence). The chain's CDR3 is CSARPGRTQYF. DNA of the CDR3: TGCAGTGCCCGTCCAGGGCGGACCCAGTACTTC.

The rearrangement links TRBV11-2 to TRBJ2-5, with TRBD1 matching 7 bases. CDR3 length: 18 amino acids. Trimming at V came to 0 bases and at J to 0 bases, leaving 10 bases not matched to a gene. Germline V gene sequence: CDR1 SGHAT, CDR2 FQNNGV. CDR3 DNA: TGTGCCAGCAGCTTAGATCAATTGGGGACAGCGTACCAAGAGACCCAGTACTTC. This sequence encodes CASSLDQLGTAYQETQYF.